Below, one T cell receptor beta chain is given with its context. Antigen unknown. These data originate in a study of OX40 agonist ivuxolimab in advanced cancers. Whole-study context: At doses from 0.01 to 10 mg/kg, patients were given intravenous ivuxolimab every 2 weeks. Overall study results and limits: Normalized expansion of T-cell clones was also low for some nonresponders.

Clones were sequenced by immunoSEQ multiplex PCR, and TCRdb holds only the in-frame ones, with some missing. The sample holds some 8,000 clones, about 80% seen once. V was clipped by 1 base and J by 6 bases, with 9 bases between them. Germline lookup yields CDR1 MGHRA and CDR2 YSYEKL. CDR3 length: 13 amino acids. Sequencing used CD4+ or CD8+ T cells sorted from blood, obtained in a trial of the OX40 agonist ivuxolimab. The origin of this receptor is an adult with an advanced solid tumor such as melanoma, head and neck, liver or kidney cancer. The genes are TRBV4-1 and TRBJ2-5; a possible D gene is TRBD1 (5 bases). The CDR3 loop is CASSQGRAQTQYF. The CDR3 DNA is TGCGCCAGCAGCCAAGGCAGGGCCCAGACCCAGTACTTC.